This T cell receptor beta chain was identified during a study of blood T cell repertoires in COVID-19. Looking at the study overall: T cells, B-cell-depleted T cells, or PBMCs supplied cDNA or gDNA.

CDR1 and CDR2 (germline): LNHDA, SQIVND (reference sequence). V shed 5 bases, J shed 6 bases, and the junction held 7 bases outside the gene matches. CDR3 size: 15 residues. Using immunoSEQ multiplex PCR, the repertoire was profiled, and TCRdb retains in-frame clones only, with some absent. The sample yields 130,000 to 150,000 clones, 75% to 85% seen once. This TCR derives from a man in his sixties or seventies who had recovered from COVID-19. The chain joins TRBV19 to TRBJ2-2, with 9 bases lining up with TRBD2. The sample comprised peripheral blood. In DNA form, the CDR3 reads TGTGCCAGTAGTCGTTCCGGGACTAGCCCCGGGGAGCTGTTTTTT. Its protein is CASSRSGTSPGELFF.